This TCR beta chain was identified in a study of OX40 agonist ivuxolimab in advanced cancers. The wider study: In three patients, partial responses were observed, one with hepatocellular carcinoma and two with cutaneous melanoma.

Sequenced by immunoSEQ multiplex PCR; TCRdb stores in-frame clones only, minus some. The sample consists of over 45,000 clones, just under 85% of them appearing once. Patients were ineligible given autoimmune disease history or systemic immunosuppression. V shed 0 bases and J 8 bases; nucleotides not matched to a gene: 12. Germline V gene data show CDR1 as GTSNPN and CDR2 as SVGIG (reference sequence). CDR3 length equals 15 residues. Note on this clone: Its antigen is currently unknown.

Study results and limitations: Dose levels from 0.1 to 3.0 mg/kg saw CD4+ and CD8+ blood T cells expand clonally by week 6.

V usage is TRBV30 and J usage is TRBJ1-2; the match to TRBD1 covers 7 bases. The clonotype originates from an adult with an advanced solid tumor such as melanoma, head and neck, liver or kidney cancer. Material: CD4+ or CD8+ T cells sorted from blood, obtained in a trial of the OX40 agonist ivuxolimab. Here the CDR3 DNA reads TGTGCCTGGAGTGTAGGGGGCCAGGGTCGAGGGGGCTACACCTTC. Translation: CAWSVGGQGRGGYTF.